The clone carrying this T cell receptor (beta chain) was recorded a few times. Its specificity is not known. This record comes from a study of blood T cells in healthy people across ages. General study results and limits: Strong correlation existed between TCR beta diversity and naive T cell percentage.

The CDR3 has 14 residues. In germline, CDR1 is SGHTA, CDR2 FQGNSA. Trimming pared 5 bases from V and 2 bases from J, leaving 12 bases between. A sample-barcoded 5' primer and a J-beta primer mix were used in a second PCR of about 7 to 12 cycles. There were at least 3 million CDR3-containing paired-end reads obtained from each sample. In TCRdb, the 5' RACE reads were re-called with MiXCR into one record per CDR3 protein. The sample holds some 900,000 distinct CDR3 sequences, around 46% seen once. Sequencing used blood. The chain recombines TRBV7-2 with TRBJ1-2, with D uncertain. This clonotype was sampled from a man aged 30-40 years in good health. The CDR3 DNA is TGTGCCAGCAGCCCCATTTCGATCAACTATGGCTACACCTTC. Protein: CASSPISINYGYTF.